This T cell receptor beta chain appears in the sequencing data of a study of read filtering for tumor transcriptome and immune sequencing (dated by TCRdb to 2019 to 2021). Study-level background: The cohort was composed of some 17 male and approximately 15 female patients, with a mean age of approximately 72 years and an age range of roughly 45 to 80. Under revised international staging, about 8 patients fell into R-ISS I, approximately 15 into R-ISS II and 7 into R-ISS III. Whole-transcriptome libraries were prepared with the TruSeq RNA Access Library Prep Kit after DNase treatment. TCR-region mapped reads per sample ranged from about 4.05 to 11 million with IR-seq versus only about 75 to 1,400 with RNA-seq. The study compared TCR repertoires from targeted immune repertoire sequencing and bulk whole-transcriptome sequencing run on the same bone marrow samples. A main aim was a read-filtering strategy for immune repertoire data, specifically whether clonotypes supported by a single read should be removed. The investigation overall reported the following: Single-read clonotypes made up about 82% of clonotypes but about 3.2% of total reads in IR-seq, and over 65% of clonotypes and roughly 45% of reads in RNA-seq. Compared with RNA-seq, IR-seq captured clonotypes at much greater depth and more reliably, and a smaller IR-seq throughput was enough to identify most of the shared clonotypes. Removing single-read clonotypes increased the correlation between IR-seq and RNA-seq shared clonotype proportions. The sorted CD138-negative fraction was a mixed bone marrow immune population, not purified T cells.

This clonotype was counted many times. This receptor's antigen is unknown. No clone much larger than this one lies a single base away; base qualities are absent. Inclusive of the bounding cysteine and phenylalanine, the CDR3 is 17 residues long. Just CDR3 DNA is preserved here, 51 bases in frame from base 1. Trimming leaves V shorter by 8 bases and J shorter by 4 bases, with the junction holding 19 bases beyond the gene matches. CDR1 SEHNR and CDR2 FQNEAQ are derived from the germline V gene (reference sequence). The Immunoverse kit was used to build TCR libraries from 400 ng RNA, with molecular barcoded adaptors covering alpha/delta and beta/gamma chains. The same RNA used for transcriptome sequencing was used for TCR library preparation. Sequencing of the TCR libraries was done on an Illumina HiSeq 4000 with 2 x 150 cycles. Per the authors' processing: TCR reads were aligned to human V, D, J and C references and assembled into CDR3 clonotypes with MiXCR, including quality filtering and error correction. Clonotype counts and gene usage diversity were analyzed with the tcR package in R. Raw mapping reads were checked after the RNA-seq reads had been mapped by STAR aligner version 2.5.3a onto the human GRCh37 genome. To test how sequencing depth affected the clonotypes detected, IR-seq fastq files were randomly downsampled with Seqtk 1.3. Through fastp at Q25 and MiXCR, TCRdb rebuilt clones from the public reads, retaining in-frame beta chains. When rows share a CDR3 protein, they turn into one entry using the most common DNA and genes. The V and J calls and clone size are TCRdb's, not the authors'. A total of tens of thousands of distinct CDR3 sequences appear in this sample, 15% to 25% of them only once. Over 12% of the sample is held by the ten biggest clonotypes.

Every patient had bone marrow sampled at the time of active disease. Ficoll-Hypaque density gradient centrifugation was used to isolate the bone marrow mononuclear cells. Myeloma plasma cells were removed and CD138-negative cells were collected by negative selection after labeling with CD138 magnetic microbeads on a MACS separator. The purity of the isolated cells was checked by flow cytometry with CD138 antibodies on an Attune NxT. TRIzol reagent was used to extract total RNA, and a NanoDrop spectrophotometer was used to quantify the extracted RNA. Paired RNA-seq and IR-seq were performed on each patient's CD138-negative bone marrow sample.

Sequenced sample: a population of CD138-negative cells sorted from bone marrow. The cell subset or site label on this specimen signifies: bone marrow mononuclear cells depleted of CD138+ plasma/myeloma cells by negative magnetic selection. The V and J segments used are TRBV7-9 and TRBJ1-1; TRBD1 matches 7 bases in the middle. The receptor was isolated from a donor at least 40 years old with multiple myeloma. The DNA reads TGTGCCAGCGGCTCTGGAGGGACAGCGGCATTGAGCACTGAAGCTTTCTTT. This encodes CASGSGGTAALSTEAFF.